This paragraph reports one T cell receptor beta chain. This clone's antigen is unknown. No base quality information exists; no much larger clone differs at one position. These data originate in a study of T cell responses to AZD1222 COVID-19 vaccine (dated by TCRdb to 2020 to 2022). A note on the overall study: TCR sequencing was performed for roughly 240 trial participants, of whom about 200 were given two doses of AZD1222 and around 25 were given two doses of MenACWY control vaccine. Trial participants were enrolled by age into 18-55, 56-69 and 70-plus year subgroups, with 148, 28 and 57 TCR-sequenced participants respectively. Findings and caveats that apply to the study as a whole: A significant rise in spike-specific TCR breadth and depth was observed after two AZD1222 doses relative to day 0 and relative to MenACWY recipients. The 56-69-year group was small, and its depth increase did not reach significance, likely because of low power. Conclusions about previously exposed vaccinees are limited, since just 5 to 7 AZD1222 recipients were seropositive for SARS-CoV-2 at baseline. Nearly half of unique spike-specific TCRs reportedly recognized epitopes outside regions mutated in the B.1.351 and B.1.1.7 variants. The vaccine-associated CD4 TCRs covered the entire spike protein, and the dominant responses fell in regions 160-218 and 743-854. No day 14 peak-response samples were available, so repertoires were characterized only after the peak T cell response. Participants were mostly white British, with more females than males. The authors suggested clonal diversity may have been underestimated.

The CDR3 regions of human TCRbeta chains were analyzed by immunosequencing. As for the original processing: Repertoire TCRs were checked for matches against a reference library of SARS-CoV-2-specific TCRs that had been generated using the MIRA antigen-specificity platform. Breadth was defined as the fraction of unique TCRs that were SARS-CoV-2-associated, and depth was defined as the fraction of total T cells that were SARS-CoV-2-associated. Using the MIRA data, each spike-specific TCR was mapped to the spike region that the TCR reacts to and placed in a CD4 or CD8 class. Log10-transformed breadth and depth values were compared by one-way ANOVA with Sidak's multiple comparisons tests. The table comes from immuneACCESS by way of TCRdb, which keeps in-frame sequences with V and J called. Part of the clones is missing from these tables; in studies checked, under half for an unresolved V gene and the rest for unknown reasons. The D gene and trimming were derived from the DNA, and the V and J assignments and clone size from that table. The sample has some 250,000 clones on record, 90% to 95% of them singletons. Less than 0.6% of the sample goes to the ten largest clones.

Inclusive of the bounding cysteine and phenylalanine, the CDR3 is 13 residues long. Only the CDR3 part of the read is kept: 39 bases, read in frame from the first base. CDR1 MGHDK and CDR2 SYGVNS are derived from the germline V gene. V was cut back by 7 bases and J by 6 bases, leaving a gap of 16 bases between them. The sample's time point label is to be understood as: about 28 days (+/-7) after the second vaccine dose. AZD1222 recipients given second doses at about 4 weeks or at about 12 weeks were pooled, since spike-specific TCR depth and breadth were not found to differ between the two schedules. Vaccinee samples came from UK trials COV001 and COV002, including a single-blind randomized controlled phase 2/3 trial of AZD1222 (ChAdOx1 nCoV-19) in healthy adults. Trial participant PBMC samples were collected at day 0 and day 28 after the second dose for TCRbeta chain sequencing.

The source material was peripheral blood, sampled 28 days after the second AZD1222 dose. The sequence joins TRBV25-1 to TRBJ2-7, with TRBD1 as a weak D call on 6 bases. This receptor was taken from an adult who received the AZD1222 COVID-19 vaccine. In nucleotides, the sequence is TGTGCCAGCACGACGACAGGACTGGCCGAGCAGTACTTC. It encodes CASTTTGLAEQYF.